This is a list of T cell receptor beta chains from one sample in a study of PD-L1 blockade in urothelial cancer. Assay: immunoSEQ multiplex PCR; the TCRdb copy retains only in-frame clones and omits some. The sample lists more than 80,000 clones, roughly 87% seen once, with over 7.5% in the top ten. The sample in question was PBMCs, obtained around atezolizumab (anti-PD-L1) treatment. The receptors were sampled from a man in his 70s with urothelial cancer. The conserved cysteine and the conserved F or W are not part of the CDR3 here. The size of a clone is reported for some rows only, either as once, few or many, or as a class for expanded clones.

once TRBJ2-2 TRBV6-1 ASSDRVYRVTNTGELF
. TRBJ1-1 TRBV13 ASSSFQDREPEAF
few TRBJ2-3 TRBV5-1 ASSLPVGTGGTDTQY
. TRBJ1-1 TRBV2 ASSQTSTGTEAF
few TRBJ2-2 TRBV11-2 ASSPGASGGNGELF
. TRBJ2-3 TRBV2 ASSGSASTDTQY
. TRBJ2-1 TRBV14 ASSQDLGLGIHNEQF
. TRBJ1-1 TRBV5-1 ASSEIQVQNTEAF
. TRBJ2-3 TRBV4-2 ASSRNEEADTQY
. TRBJ1-5 TRBV19 ASSIEKSRAGQPQH
few TRBJ2-7 TRBV5-1 ASSWTGPSSYEQY
. TRBJ2-5 TRBV19 ASSTLTSQETQY
few TRBJ2-1 TRBV29-1 SVERSSYNEQF
. TRBJ1-6 TRBV25-1 ASSEGGISPLH
once TRBJ2-2 TRBV5-1 ASSLGGYGTGELF
few TRBJ2-2 TRBV11-3 ASSLGQNTGELF
few TRBJ1-2 TRBV30 AWSVRAGGYT
. TRBJ2-1 TRBV5-5 ASSSYRGILNEQF
. TRBJ2-3 TRBV9 ASSGTSDTDTQY
once TRBJ1-4 TRBV7-2 ASSLETHGEKLF
. TRBJ1-2 TRBV4-1 ASSQDLAAANYGYT
. TRBJ1-1 TRBV6-1 ASSEGGGVTEAF
. TRBJ1-3 TRBV29-1 SAWTGDRSGNTIY
. TRBJ2-6 TRBV7-3 ASSKSQSSSGANVLT